The 8 T cell receptor beta chains below were found in one sample sequenced in a study of early T cells in non-severe SARS-CoV-2 infection. Each CDR3 protein gets one entry after TCRdb re-called the 5' RACE reads with MiXCR. The sample includes tens of thousands of distinct CDR3 sequences, 10% of them seen just once. This material consisted of whole blood, taken at baseline. The receptor source for this set is an adult who was a healthcare worker with PCR-confirmed SARS-CoV-2 infection or an uninfected control (not recorded which).

The chain recombines TRBV5-1 with TRBJ2-1, with D unclear. The CDR3 has 16 residues. CDR1 is SGHRS, CDR2 YFSETQ, per germline. The ends were cut back, 3 bases at V and 2 bases at J, with 15 bases in the middle. CDR3 residues: CASSSKGYPAYNEQFF. The CDR3 DNA reads as TGCGCCAGCAGCTCGAAGGGCTACCCAGCCTACAATGAGCAGTTCTTC.

The chain links TRBV6-6 to TRBJ2-1; D call uncertain. This CDR3 has 18 residues. Germline V lookup: CDR1 MNHNY, CDR2 SVGAGI (reference sequence). Trimming left V 0 bases short and J 2 bases short, with 17 bases between. CDR3: CASSYSILPAAAYNEQFF. The CDR3 DNA is TGTGCCAGCAGTTACTCGATTCTCCCCGCGGCGGCCTACAATGAGCAGTTCTTC.

To note about this clonotype: Relative to the germline gene, one junction end is altered; a read error may explain this. The chain uses TRBV6-5 and TRBJ2-2, with D maybe TRBD2 (5 bases). This CDR3 is built from 16 residues. The germline V gene encodes CDR1 MNHEY and CDR2 SVGAGI. CDR3 region: CASSYSEDLNTGELFF. The CDR3 bases are TGCGCCAGCAGTTACTCGGAGGACTTGAACACCGGGGAGCTGTTTTTT.

This clonotype showed up just a few times. This chain joins TRBV10-3 and TRBJ2-7, with TRBD2 matching over 15 bases. Trimming at V came to 11 bases and at J to 0 bases, leaving 14 bases not matched to a gene. This CDR3 has 18 residues. Germline CDR1 and CDR2: ENHRY and SYGVKD. The CDR3 DNA reads as TGTGCCCCGAGCAACAGCGGACTAGCGGGAGGGAGCTCCTACGAGCAGTACTTC. Translated, it gives CAPSNSGLAGGSSYEQYF.

This clonotype was detected many times. The V gene is TRBV28, the J gene TRBJ1-4; D is possibly TRBD1 (5 bases). Germline V CDR1 and CDR2: MDHEN, SYDVKM. The V end lost 6 bases, the J end lost 7 bases, and 18 bases lay between the germline ends. CDR3 length: 15 residues. This CDR3 reads CASSPSGVVSEKLFF. The CDR3 nucleotides read TGTGCCAGCAGCCCATCGGGGGTAGTGAGTGAAAAACTGTTTTTT. Complete variable domain (other parts from reference TRBV28 and TRBJ1-4): DVKVTQSSRYLVKRTGEKVFLECVQDMDHENMFWYRQDPGLGLRLIYFSYDVKMKEKGDIPEGYSVSREKKERFSLILESASTNQTSMYLCASSPSGVVSEKLFFGSGTQLSVL.

This clonotype was detected a few times. This chain joins TRBV20-1 and TRBJ1-6; D remains ambiguous. V lost 6 bases, J lost 7 bases, and 16 bases lay in between. Germline loops: CDR1 DFQATT, CDR2 SNEGSKA (reference sequence). The CDR3 covers 14 residues. The CDR3 here is CSANGGVLNSPLHF. In DNA form, the CDR3 reads TGCAGTGCCAACGGTGGGGTTTTGAATTCACCCCTCCACTTT.

The chain recombines TRBV6-5 with TRBJ2-7; weak D call: TRBD2 (5 bases). There are 12 residues in the CDR3. Trimming left V 5 bases short and J 7 bases short, with 12 bases between. Germline values: CDR1 MNHEY, CDR2 SVGAGI. This CDR3 reads CASSRRSGEQYF. The CDR3 coding sequence is TGTGCCAGCAGTCGAAGATCGGGGGAGCAGTACTTC.

This clonotype was counted between two and nine times. This sequence joins TRBV14 and TRBJ2-3; D uncertain. Germline CDR1 SGHDN, CDR2 FVKESK. The ends were cut back, 1 base at V and 2 bases at J, with 7 bases in the middle. This CDR3 is built from 14 residues. In nucleotides, the CDR3 is TGTGCCAGCAGCCAAGGTGGATTCACAGATACGCAGTATTTT. Translated: CASSQGGFTDTQYF.